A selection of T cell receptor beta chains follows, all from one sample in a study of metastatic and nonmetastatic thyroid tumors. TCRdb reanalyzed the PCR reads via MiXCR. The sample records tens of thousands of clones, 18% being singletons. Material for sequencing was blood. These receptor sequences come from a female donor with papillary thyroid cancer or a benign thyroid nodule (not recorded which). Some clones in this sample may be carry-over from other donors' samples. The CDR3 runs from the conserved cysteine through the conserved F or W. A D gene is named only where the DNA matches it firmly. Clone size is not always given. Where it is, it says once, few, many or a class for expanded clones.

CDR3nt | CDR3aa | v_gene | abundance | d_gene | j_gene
TGCAGCACTGGAGGGTCTAATGAAAAACTGTTTTTT | CSTGGSNEKLFF | TRBV29-1 | many | - | TRBJ1-4
TGTGCCAGCAGCTTAATGAGCGGGAGCGTCACCGGGGATCTGTTTTTT | CASSLMSGSVTGDLFF | TRBV7-3 | - | TRBD2 | TRBJ2-2
TGTGCCAGCAGTGAAGAGGGGGCCCACCAGCCCCAGCATTTT | CASSEEGAHQPQHF | TRBV2 | few | TRBD1 | TRBJ1-5
TGCGCCAGCAGCTTCTCGACGGGACGTACCAACGAGCAGTACTTC | CASSFSTGRTNEQYF | TRBV5-1 | many | - | TRBJ2-7
TGTGCCACCAGTAGTCAAGGGGAAGCCGGGGATCTGTTTTTT | CATSSQGEAGDLFF | TRBV15 | few | - | TRBJ2-2
TGTGCCAGCAGCTTAGGAGGGTTTTCAGATACGCAGTATTTT | CASSLGGFSDTQYF | TRBV7-9 | - | - | TRBJ2-3
TGCGCCAGCAGCTTGACAGGTAGCTCCTATAATTCACCCCTCCACTTT | CASSLTGSSYNSPLHF | TRBV5-1 | - | - | TRBJ1-6
TGTGCCAGCAGCCGGGGTAAATGGGACGTCTACGAGCAGTACTTC | CASSRGKWDVYEQYF | TRBV7-8 | many | - | TRBJ2-7
TGTGCCACCAGCAGAGAAACCGGCCCCCCCCGGCAGTATTTT | CATSRETGPPRQYF | TRBV15 | many | - | TRBJ2-3
TGCAGCGTTGATAAGGTGGCAGGATCGTACCAAGAGACCCAGTACTTC | CSVDKVAGSYQETQYF | TRBV29-1 | - | - | TRBJ2-5
TGCAGTGCTACAAAGGTGTCTCAGGGCTACGAGCAGTACTTC | CSATKVSQGYEQYF | TRBV20-1 | many | - | TRBJ2-7
TGTGCCAGCAGTGAAAGACGGGCCTACGAGCAGTACTTC | CASSERRAYEQYF | TRBV2 | medium-sized | - | TRBJ2-7
TGTGCCAGCAGCTTAGGGCAGGGGGCGTTTTTGGAGCAGTACTTC | CASSLGQGAFLEQYF | TRBV7-2 | - | TRBD1 | TRBJ2-7
TGTGCCAGCGGAGGGTGGGATGGCTACATCTTC | CASGGWDGYIF | TRBV7-9 | - | - | TRBJ1-2
TGTGCCACCAGTGACCTGCTGGGGGGGGACGAGCATTACTTC | CATSDLLGGDEHYF | TRBV24-1 | few | TRBD2 | TRBJ2-7
TGTGCCAGCAGTTATTCGGGATCCTACACAGATACGCAGTATTTT | CASSYSGSYTDTQYF | TRBV6-6 | many | - | TRBJ2-3
TGTGCCAGCAGCCCACGGGGGGCTTGGGGAGAGACCCAGTACTTC | CASSPRGAWGETQYF | TRBV7-3 | many | - | TRBJ2-5
TGTGCCTTAAACCGGGACAACTATAATTCACCCCTCCACTTT | CALNRDNYNSPLHF | TRBV30 | many | - | TRBJ1-6
TGCAGTCCAGACATTGGGGGCGCAGATACGCAGTATTTT | CSPDIGGADTQYF | TRBV20-1 | - | - | TRBJ2-3
TGCAGTGGGGACAGGGGGTATAATTCACCCCTCCACTTT | CSGDRGYNSPLHF | TRBV20-1 | many | TRBD1 | TRBJ1-6
TGTGCCAGCAGCTTAGGCGCGGGGGGATACAATGAGCAGTTCTTC | CASSLGAGGYNEQFF | TRBV7-2 | many | TRBD2 | TRBJ2-1
TGTGCCAGCAGTGGGGACAGGGATCTGGGCTACACCTTC | CASSGDRDLGYTF | TRBV2 | many | TRBD1 | TRBJ1-2
TGTGCCAGCAGCTTGACAGGGTCAAATCAGCCCCAGCATTTT | CASSLTGSNQPQHF | TRBV5-1 | few | TRBD1 | TRBJ1-5
TGTGCCAGCAGCTTGACCGGGGGGCGCATCTCTGGAAACACCATATATTTT | CASSLTGGRISGNTIYF | TRBV3-1 | many | - | TRBJ1-3
TGTGCCAGCAGCAACATCCGACGACAGGACTATGGCTACACCTTC | CASSNIRRQDYGYTF | TRBV13 | - | - | TRBJ1-2
TGCGCCAGCAGCCAAGATTCCCCTCCCTTAGCGGGGGGCATAGATACGCAGTATTTT | CASSQDSPPLAGGIDTQYF | TRBV4-1 | many | TRBD2 | TRBJ2-3
TGTGCTAGTGGTACCGGACTAGCGGGAGATAGAGAGACCCAGTACTTC | CASGTGLAGDRETQYF | TRBV12-5 | few | TRBD2 | TRBJ2-5
TGTGCCAGCAGCAATCAGAGGGGCGGTTATAGCAATCAGCCCCAGCATTTT | CASSNQRGGYSNQPQHF | TRBV5-4 | many | - | TRBJ1-5
TGTGCCAGCAGTAACGGAATGATCTATGGCTACACCTTC | CASSNGMIYGYTF | TRBV6-1 | - | - | TRBJ1-2
TGTGCCAGCAGGGGGGGTCCCGGGACAGCGACCTACGAGCAGTACTTC | CASRGGPGTATYEQYF | TRBV2 | many | - | TRBJ2-7
TGCGCCAGCAGCTGGACAGGGGACTCTGGGGCCAACGTCCTGACTTTC | CASSWTGDSGANVLTF | TRBV5-1 | many | TRBD1 | TRBJ2-6
TGTGCCAGCAGTTCCAGGGGTGGGACAGGCAATGAAAATCTTTTTTTT | CASSSRGGTGNENLFF | TRBV12-3/TRBV12-4 | - | TRBD1 | TRBJ1-4
TGCAGTGCTAGATATCACCCCCGCGGGGGCGAGCAGTACTTC | CSARYHPRGGEQYF | TRBV20-1 | - | TRBD2 | TRBJ2-7
TGTGCCAGCAGTTCCCGGGTAGGGAGTCACTATGGCTACACCTTC | CASSSRVGSHYGYTF | TRBV28 | few | - | TRBJ1-2
TGTGCCAGCAGCTGGGTAGGAGCGGGAGGCGGGAATGAGCAGTTCTTC | CASSWVGAGGGNEQFF | TRBV28 | many | TRBD2 | TRBJ2-1
TGTGCCAGCAGTTACTGGGCTAGCGACTACAATGAGCAGTTCTTC | CASSYWASDYNEQFF | TRBV6-5 | many | - | TRBJ2-1
TGTGCCAGCAGCTCTCAGGGTATGTCGTCCTACGAGCAGTACTTC | CASSSQGMSSYEQYF | TRBV7-9 | many | - | TRBJ2-7
TGTGCCAGCAGCTTCAAGGGGAATTCACCCCTCCACTTT | CASSFKGNSPLHF | TRBV7-9 | many | - | TRBJ1-6
TGTGCCAGTACCAGGGGGAGGTATCAGCCCCAGCATTTT | CASTRGRYQPQHF | TRBV19 | many | TRBD1 | TRBJ1-5
TGCGCCAGCAGCTCCCCAGGGGGCTTGTACAATGAGCAGTTCTTC | CASSSPGGLYNEQFF | TRBV5-1 | many | TRBD1 | TRBJ2-1
TGTGCCAGTAGTATAGCGTACAGGGACAATCAGCCCCAGCATTTT | CASSIAYRDNQPQHF | TRBV19 | many | - | TRBJ1-5
TGTGCCAGCAGCCTTTCTGGGACAGTCTACGAGCAGTACTTC | CASSLSGTVYEQYF | TRBV2 | medium-sized | TRBD1 | TRBJ2-7
TGTGCCAGCAGTTCCCCGGGACTAGCTGGGGGTAGGAATGAGCAGTTCTTC | CASSSPGLAGGRNEQFF | TRBV12-3/TRBV12-4 | many | TRBD2 | TRBJ2-1
TGTGCCAGTAGTTGGGGTAACACCGGGGAGCTGTTTTTT | CASSWGNTGELFF | TRBV19 | many | - | TRBJ2-2
- | CVSSLDSWSYGCTF | TRBV5-5 | - | - | TRBJ1-2
TGTGCCAGCAGCTTAGGACAGAACACTGAAGCTTTCTTT | CASSLGQNTEAFF | TRBV7-9 | many | - | TRBJ1-1
TGTGCCAGCAGCTTGAATAGAGGGGTTTCTAATGAAAAACTGTTTTTT | CASSLNRGVSNEKLFF | TRBV5-4 | - | - | TRBJ1-4
TGTGCCAGCAGCCCGGACAGGGTTGGCACCGGGGAGCTGTTTTTT | CASSPDRVGTGELFF | TRBV12-3/TRBV12-4 | many | TRBD1 | TRBJ2-2
TGTGCCAGCAGCGTAGCTACTCAGGGTCGGGGGACAGATACGCAGTATTTT | CASSVATQGRGTDTQYF | TRBV9 | many | - | TRBJ2-3
TGCGCCAGCAGCCCGATGGCAGGACAGGAGACCCAGTACTTC | CASSPMAGQETQYF | TRBV5-1 | many | - | TRBJ2-5
TGCGCCAACAGCCAAGCTACGGGAGTGAGACCCACTGAAGCTTTCTTT | CANSQATGVRPTEAFF | TRBV4-1 | - | - | TRBJ1-1
TGTGCCAGCAGCTTAGGCGGAGAGGGTCTGAATACGCAGTATTTT | CASSLGGEGLNTQYF | TRBV11-3 | medium-sized | - | TRBJ2-3